This record covers a single T cell receptor beta chain. This receptor's antigen is unknown. No base-level quality is on record; no much larger clone is a single base apart. The sample comes from a study of shared clonotypes between healthy human individuals (dated by TCRdb to about 2020). Concerning the study at large: The cohort included a few men and a couple of women between 18 and 49 years of age. The study deeply sequenced blood TCR repertoires of about 5 healthy adults to estimate repertoire size and the extent of clonotype sharing between individuals. Per donor, leukapheresis produced somewhere between about 0.85 and 9.5 billion PBMCs. Per donor, three plates each were used for CD4 naive and CD4 memory, two for CD8 naive, and one for CD8 memory. To increase sequencing depth and limit assay-specific biases, different laboratories used diverse techniques to prepare libraries and sequence TCR repertoires.

The donors were healthy, HIV-negative adults who had no recently reported acute infections or vaccinations. All donors were Caucasian adults living in Nashville, Tennessee, USA. CD4+ T cells were enriched through magnetic negative selection, after which naive cells were positively selected on CD45RA and the remaining negative fraction served as the memory subset. Blood was collected by leukapheresis, and PBMCs were isolated by Ficoll-Histopaque density gradient centrifugation and then cryopreserved in liquid nitrogen vapor phase. Analytical flow cytometry was used to check the purity and quantity of every magnetically sorted T cell population. From each sorted fraction, genomic DNA was isolated and quantified by UV absorbance on a Nanodrop 2000c. Using the deep immunoSEQ assay, multiplex PCR amplified TCR CDR3 regions from genomic DNA. Genomic DNA extracted from each cell subset was distributed evenly over all wells of several immunoSEQ 96-well plates, and each plate served as one replicate. For sorted subsets, roughly 0.2 ug genomic DNA, equal to about 30,000 T cell genomes, was loaded into each replicate PCR. Purified libraries were measured with a Qubit 3.0 fluorometer, size-checked on a Bioanalyzer 2100, and measured again with the KAPA Library Quantification kit. A separate single-read 150-cycle Illumina NextSeq 550 flow cell was used to sequence each immunoSEQ 96-well plate. From the authors' description of their analysis: The immunoSEQ output contained only junctional sequences without quality scores, so filtering could not match that applied to full-length reads. To assign V/J genes and CDR3, sequences were annotated using PyIR, a Python wrapper for IgBLAST v1.9, with IMGT germline references. Reads were filtered out if the reads had weak V/J assignments (E-value above 1e-6), no CDR3, stop codons, out-of-frame junctions, or ambiguous translated residues. V3J clonotypes were defined by identical inferred V gene, J gene, and CDR3 amino acid sequence. The percentage overlap between two repertoires was calculated by dividing the number of shared unique clonotypes by the size of the smaller repertoire. RTK rarefaction, the Chao1 estimator, and Recon v2.1 estimates of unobserved clonotypes were used to assess repertoire richness. OLGA was used to compute generation probabilities for all TCRbeta clonotypes that the gDNA method yielded from four donors. TCRdb's version of the immuneACCESS table is confined to in-frame rearrangements and falls short of the full clone set. An unresolved V gene accounts for under half of the shortfall where checked; the remainder is of unknown origin. From that table come the V and J calls and clone size; the DNA was used to work out D and trimming. This sample comprises over a million clones, about 98.5% of them detected only once. The biggest ten clones account for roughly 0.36% of the sample.

Overall study results and their limits: Because the study included only a small number of donors, the genetic and exposure-history diversity represented was limited. Sampling was restricted to blood, and TCR repertoires in tissues likely differ from the TCR repertoires found in blood. Across a handful of donors, around 5% of naive CD4, approximately 3.6% of naive CD8, 2% to 2.5% of memory CD4, and about 0.44% of memory CD8 clonotypes were shared. Rarefaction of sorted-subset datasets indicated incomplete sequencing despite the large sequencing depth. Pairwise subsampling indicated that sequencing depth was expected to affect the degree of clonotype sharing among donors. Naive subsets generally had larger estimated clonotype richness than memory subsets did. Higher generation probabilities were observed for clonotypes shared by all four sorted-subset donors than for non-shared clonotypes.

The receptor's source is a man aged 25 to 45 in good health. The material sequenced was naive CD4+ T cells sorted from blood. Interpreted using the paper, the cell subset or site label stands for: CD45RA+ positively selected.

The DNA sequence follows: TGTGCCAGCAGCCGTGGGGGGGTCCGCCCCTACGAGCAGTACTTC. This sequence encodes CASSRGGVRPYEQYF. The chain links TRBV7-9 with TRBJ2-7; TRBD2 aligns with 7 central bases. Trimming removed 5 bases from V and 2 bases from J; the gene matches leave 9 bases unexplained. The CDR3, cysteine through phenylalanine, is 15 amino acids long. The sequence is cut down to CDR3 DNA, 45 bases in frame from base 1. CDR1 and CDR2, per the germline V gene (reference sequence), are SEHNR and FQNEAQ.